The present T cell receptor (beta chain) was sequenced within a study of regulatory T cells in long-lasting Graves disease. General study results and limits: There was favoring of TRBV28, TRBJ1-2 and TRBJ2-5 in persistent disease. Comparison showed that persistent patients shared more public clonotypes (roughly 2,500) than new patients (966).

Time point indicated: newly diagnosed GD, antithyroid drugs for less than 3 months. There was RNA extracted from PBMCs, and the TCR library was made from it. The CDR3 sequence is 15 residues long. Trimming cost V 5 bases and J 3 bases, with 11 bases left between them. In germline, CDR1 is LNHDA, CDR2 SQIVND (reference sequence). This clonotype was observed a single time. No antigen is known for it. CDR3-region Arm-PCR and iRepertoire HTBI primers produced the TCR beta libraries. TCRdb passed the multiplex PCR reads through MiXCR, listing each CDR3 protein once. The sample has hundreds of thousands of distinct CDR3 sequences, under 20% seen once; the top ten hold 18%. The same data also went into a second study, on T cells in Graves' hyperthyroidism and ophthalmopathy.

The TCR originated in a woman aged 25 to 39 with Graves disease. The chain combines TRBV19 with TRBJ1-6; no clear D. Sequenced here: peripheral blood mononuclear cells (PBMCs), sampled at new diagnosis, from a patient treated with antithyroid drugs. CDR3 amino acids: CASSLDGDYNSPLHF. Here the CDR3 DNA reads TGTGCCAGTAGTCTTGACGGCGACTATAATTCACCCCTCCACTTT. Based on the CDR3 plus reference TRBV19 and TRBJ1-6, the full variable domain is DGGITQSPKYLFRKEGQNVTLSCEQNLNHDAMYWYRQDPGQGLRLIYYSQIVNDFQKGDIAEGYSVSREKKESFPLTVTSAQKNPTAFYLCASSLDGDYNSPLHFGNGTRLTVT.